Below are 22 T cell receptor beta chains sequenced from a single sample in a study of CD8 T cells in ankylosing spondylitis. TCRdb used MiXCR to reprocess the 5' RACE reads, holding one entry per CDR3 protein. Among about 100,000 distinct CDR3 sequences listed, roughly 8.3% were seen once. Sequencing used blood, either unsorted or a sorted T cell fraction (not recorded which). These receptors were taken from a male donor with ankylosing spondylitis or in good health (not recorded which).

This clonotype was seen only a few times. The chain employs TRBV2 and TRBJ2-5; D perhaps matches TRBD1 (5 bases). The germline CDR1 and CDR2 sequences are SNHLY and FYNNEI. CDR3 length: 17 residues. Trimming shortened V by 8 bases and J by 5 bases, and 27 bases separated the two germline ends. The CDR3 DNA sequence: TGTGCCAGCGCGACCCCCAGGGTTGTAGAAGTGAGGGAGACCCAGTACTTC. It yields the protein CASATPRVVEVRETQYF.

V gene TRBV7-2 combines with J gene TRBJ2-2, with D unclear. The germline V and J ends were trimmed by 7 bases and 5 bases, with 11 bases remaining between them. The CDR3 spans 13 residues. Germline lookup yields CDR1 SGHTA and CDR2 FQGNSA. The CDR3 is CASKKQRTGELFF. The CDR3 DNA sequence: TGTGCCAGCAAGAAGCAACGGACCGGGGAGCTGTTTTTT. The whole variable domain, filled in from reference TRBV7-2 and TRBJ2-2, reads GAGVSQSPSNKVTEKGKDVELRCDPISGHTALYWYRQSLGQGLEFLIYFQGNSAPDKSGLPSDRFSAERTGGSVSTLTIQRTQQEDSAVYLCASKKQRTGELFFGEGSRLTVL.

This clonotype was seen repeatedly, ten times or more. V and J are TRBV12-3 or TRBV12-4 and TRBJ2-1, with D perhaps assigned TRBD1 or TRBD2 (6 bases each). Trimming removed 5 bases at V and 5 bases at J, with 16 bases between. This CDR3 has 15 amino acids. The CDR3 region has the DNA TGTGCCAGCAGTGCACGAGGGGGAGGACACAATGAGCAGTTCTTC. Its protein product is CASSARGGGHNEQFF.

At least ten counts were recorded for this clonotype. The rearrangement joins TRBV6-5 to TRBJ2-7; perhaps TRBD1 as D (6 bases). V gave up 2 bases and J gave up 0 bases, with 11 bases separating them. The CDR3 loop spans 15 amino acids. Germline lookup yields CDR1 MNHEY and CDR2 SVGAGI. The CDR3 DNA reads as TGTGCCAGCAGTTACGCCCGGACAGTCTCCTACGAGCAGTACTTC. It is translated as CASSYARTVSYEQYF.

This clonotype has a count of ten or more. The rearrangement uses TRBV20-1 and TRBJ2-7; weak D call: TRBD1 (6 bases). CDR3 size: 14 residues. Germline-derived CDR1 and CDR2 are DFQATT and SNEGSKA (reference sequence). Between the trimmed V and J ends, which lost 5 bases and 4 bases, there was a span of 18 bases. The CDR3 nucleotides read TGCAGTGCTCGCCTCCGGGACACTATATACGAGCAGTACTTC. Protein sequence: CSARLRDTIYEQYF.

Ten or more counts support this clonotype. The chain couples TRBV5-1 to TRBJ2-7, with D perhaps TRBD2 (6 bases). Between the trimmed V and J ends, which lost 0 bases and 2 bases, there was a span of 15 bases. CDR3 size: 16 residues. Germline-derived CDR1 and CDR2 are SGHRS and YFSETQ. The CDR3 reads CASSLAEIGRTYEQYF. CDR3 nucleotide sequence: TGCGCCAGCAGCTTGGCCGAGATCGGGAGAACCTACGAGCAGTACTTC.

At least ten counts were recorded for this clonotype. The chain combines TRBV7-9 with TRBJ2-5, with D perhaps given as TRBD1 or TRBD2 (5 bases each). Trimming removed 2 bases at V and 2 bases at J, with 15 bases between. This CDR3 contains 16 residues. Germline V CDR1 and CDR2: SEHNR, FQNEAQ (reference sequence). The CDR3 here is CASSLTPGRRQETQYF. In nucleotides, the CDR3 is TGTGCCAGCAGCTTAACTCCGGGACGGAGACAAGAGACCCAGTACTTC. Complete variable domain (other parts from reference TRBV7-9 and TRBJ2-5): DTGVSQNPRHKITKRGQNVTFRCDPISEHNRLYWYRQTLGQGPEFLTYFQNEAQLEKSRLLSDRFSAERPKGSFSTLEIQRTEQGDSAMYLCASSLTPGRRQETQYFGPGTRLLVL.

This clonotype was seen a handful of times. This chain joins TRBV19 and TRBJ2-2; D possibly corresponds to TRBD2 (5 bases). Germline V gives CDR1 LNHDA, CDR2 SQIVND (reference sequence). This CDR3 is built from 16 residues. Deletions cut 7 bases from V and 2 bases from J, with 17 bases between. The DNA of the CDR3 is TGTGCCAGTACCCGGTACGTCGGGGAAAACACCGGGGAGCTGTTTTTT. Protein: CASTRYVGENTGELFF.

At least ten counts were recorded for this clonotype. This sequence joins TRBV7-2 and TRBJ1-4; D perhaps matches TRBD1 (5 bases). This CDR3 spans 14 amino acids. Trimming cost V 5 bases and J 2 bases, with 9 bases left between them. CDR1 is SGHTA and CDR2 is FQGNSA in the germline V gene. The CDR3 DNA sequence: TGTGCCAGCAGCCAGGACATTACTAATGAAAAACTGTTTTTT. Its translation is CASSQDITNEKLFF.

In this sample, this clonotype turned up a few times. The CDR3 is CASSGGLASSYEQYF. Here the CDR3 DNA reads TGTGCCAGCAGCGGGGGACTAGCGAGCTCCTACGAGCAGTACTTC. The V gene is TRBV7-2, the J gene TRBJ2-7, with 10 bases fitting TRBD2. The J segment lost 0 bases and the V segment lost 5 bases, leaving 4 bases of the junction unmatched. Germline V CDR1 and CDR2: SGHTA, FQGNSA. This CDR3 has 15 residues.

This clonotype was picked up many times. CDR3 residues: CASSVGQEYEQYF. In DNA form, the CDR3 reads TGTGCCAGCAGCGTGGGACAGGAGTACGAGCAGTACTTC. The chain combines TRBV5-6 with TRBJ2-7; TRBD1 matches 8 bases. The CDR3 has 13 amino acids. The germline gives CDR1 SGHDT, CDR2 YYEEEE. V lost 4 bases to trimming and J lost 4 bases; unmatched junction nucleotides: 4. Full variable domain (outside the CDR3, taken from reference TRBV5-6 and TRBJ2-7): DAGVTQSPTHLIKTRGQQVTLRCSPKSGHDTVSWYQQALGQGPQFIFQYYEEEERQRGNFPDRFSGHQFPNYSSELNVNALLLGDSALYLCASSVGQEYEQYFGPGTRLTVT.

At least ten counts were recorded for this clonotype. The chain couples TRBV30 to TRBJ2-7; D not resolved. V was shortened by 2 bases and J by 4 bases, with 9 bases between the two germline ends. CDR1 and CDR2 (germline): GTSNPN, SVGIG (reference sequence). The CDR3 totals 12 residues. The CDR3 reads CAWSLGMYEQYF. The CDR3 DNA is TGTGCCTGGAGTTTGGGGATGTACGAGCAGTACTTC.

This clonotype occurred many times. V usage is TRBV20-1 and J usage is TRBJ1-1; D perhaps matches TRBD1 (5 bases). This CDR3 region has 15 residues. Deletions cut 0 bases from V and 0 bases from J, with 11 bases between. Germline assignment: CDR1 DFQATT and CDR2 SNEGSKA (reference sequence). Here the CDR3 reads CSARDQGRLNTEAFF. For the CDR3, the DNA is TGCAGTGCTAGAGATCAGGGCAGGCTGAACACTGAAGCTTTCTTT.

This clonotype came up many times. The chain is built from TRBV13 and TRBJ2-1; D ambiguous. Looked up from germline, CDR1 is PRHDT and CDR2 is FYEKMQ (reference sequence). Between the trimmed V and J ends, which lost 3 bases and 4 bases, there was a span of 10 bases. This CDR3 is 14 amino acids long. CDR3 bases: TGTGCCAGCAGCTTTCGGTTGGGGTACAATGAGCAGTTCTTC. This sequence encodes CASSFRLGYNEQFF. Drawing the rest from reference TRBV13 and TRBJ2-1, the complete variable domain is AAGVIQSPRHLIKEKRETATLKCYPIPRHDTVYWYQQGPGQDPQFLISFYEKMQSDKGSIPDRFSAQQFSDYHSELNMSSLELGDSALYFCASSFRLGYNEQFFGPGTRLTVL.

This clonotype was seen ten or more times. The J gene is TRBJ1-1, the V gene TRBV9, with TRBD1 as a possible D gene (6 bases). This CDR3 comprises 15 residues. V was shortened by 4 bases and J by 0 bases, with 13 bases between the two germline ends. Germline CDR1 SGDLS, CDR2 YYNGEE. CDR3 nucleotide sequence: TGTGCCAGCAGCACCCGGGACACCCTGAACACTGAAGCTTTCTTT. Translating it yields CASSTRDTLNTEAFF. Based on the CDR3 plus reference TRBV9 and TRBJ1-1, the full variable domain is DSGVTQTPKHLITATGQRVTLRCSPRSGDLSVYWYQQSLDQGLQFLIQYYNGEERAKGNILERFSAQQFPDLHSELNLSSLELGDSALYFCASSTRDTLNTEAFFGQGTRLTVV.

This clonotype has at least ten counts. The chain uses TRBV12-3 or TRBV12-4 and TRBJ1-1, with a tentative D call TRBD1 (6 bases). The ends were cut back, 6 bases at V and 0 bases at J, with 14 bases in the middle. CDR3 length: 15 amino acids. The CDR3: CASRGSDSLNTEAFF. The CDR3 nucleotides are TGTGCCAGCAGGGGATCGGACAGCTTGAACACTGAAGCTTTCTTT.

This clonotype came up many times. The chain combines TRBV9 with TRBJ1-6; possibly TRBD1 for D (5 bases). The CDR3 length is 15 residues. V shed 0 bases and J shed 10 bases, with 14 bases lying between them. The germline CDR1 and CDR2 sequences are SGDLS and YYNGEE. CDR3 sequence: CASSVGSGEGSPLHF. CDR3 sequence (DNA): TGTGCCAGCAGCGTAGGGTCGGGGGAAGGGTCACCCCTCCACTTT.

The rearrangement links TRBV2 to TRBJ2-7, with D perhaps TRBD2 (6 bases). Trimming shortened V by 1 base and J by 3 bases, and 13 bases separated the two germline ends. Per germline, CDR1 SNHLY and CDR2 FYNNEI. The CDR3 runs 15 residues. In DNA form, the CDR3 reads TGTGCCAGCAGTGAAGAGGGAGGCCGTCGCTACGAGCAGTACTTC. Its protein product is CASSEEGGRRYEQYF.

This clonotype was counted a few times. V and J are TRBV11-2 and TRBJ2-2; D gene ambiguous. CDR1 and CDR2 (germline): SGHAT, FQNNGV. The CDR3 is 13 amino acids. Trimming took off 5 bases at V and 2 bases at J, with 6 bases between the two ends. The CDR3 here is CASSPFNTGELFF. In nucleotides, the CDR3 is TGTGCCAGCAGCCCATTTAACACCGGGGAGCTGTTTTTT.

In its sample, this clonotype was seen many times. The chain links TRBV20-1 to TRBJ2-3, with D unclear. Trimming took 3 bases from V and 2 from J, leaving 6 bases between them. Germline CDR1 DFQATT, CDR2 SNEGSKA (reference sequence). This CDR3 is built from 12 residues. The CDR3 region is CSASGPTDTQYF. The DNA of the CDR3 is TGCAGTGCTAGTGGGCCCACAGATACGCAGTATTTT.

At least ten counts were recorded for this clonotype. This chain uses TRBV7-8 with TRBJ2-7; 7 nucleotides line up with TRBD1. Trimming took 5 bases from V and 1 from J; bases not matched to a gene: 5. This CDR3 spans 14 amino acids. Germline-derived CDR1 and CDR2 are SGHVS and FQNEAQ. CDR3 protein: CASSGTAGSYEQYF. CDR3 nucleotides: TGTGCCAGCAGCGGGACAGCTGGTTCCTACGAGCAGTACTTC. The whole variable domain, remainder taken from reference TRBV7-8 and TRBJ2-7, is GAGVSQSPRYKVAKRGQDVALRCDPISGHVSLFWYQQALGQGPEFLTYFQNEAQLDKSGLPSDRFFAERPEGSVSTLKIQRTQQEDSAVYLCASSGTAGSYEQYFGPGTRLTVT.

In this sample, this clonotype turned up many times. This chain links TRBV29-1 with TRBJ2-2; possibly TRBD1 for D (5 bases). CDR3 size: 13 residues. The germline V and J ends were trimmed by 7 bases and 0 bases, with 9 bases remaining between them. Germline V gives CDR1 SQVTM, CDR2 ANQGSEA. The CDR3 DNA sequence: TGCAGCGGCACAGGCACGAACACCGGGGAGCTGTTTTTT. Encoded protein: CSGTGTNTGELFF.